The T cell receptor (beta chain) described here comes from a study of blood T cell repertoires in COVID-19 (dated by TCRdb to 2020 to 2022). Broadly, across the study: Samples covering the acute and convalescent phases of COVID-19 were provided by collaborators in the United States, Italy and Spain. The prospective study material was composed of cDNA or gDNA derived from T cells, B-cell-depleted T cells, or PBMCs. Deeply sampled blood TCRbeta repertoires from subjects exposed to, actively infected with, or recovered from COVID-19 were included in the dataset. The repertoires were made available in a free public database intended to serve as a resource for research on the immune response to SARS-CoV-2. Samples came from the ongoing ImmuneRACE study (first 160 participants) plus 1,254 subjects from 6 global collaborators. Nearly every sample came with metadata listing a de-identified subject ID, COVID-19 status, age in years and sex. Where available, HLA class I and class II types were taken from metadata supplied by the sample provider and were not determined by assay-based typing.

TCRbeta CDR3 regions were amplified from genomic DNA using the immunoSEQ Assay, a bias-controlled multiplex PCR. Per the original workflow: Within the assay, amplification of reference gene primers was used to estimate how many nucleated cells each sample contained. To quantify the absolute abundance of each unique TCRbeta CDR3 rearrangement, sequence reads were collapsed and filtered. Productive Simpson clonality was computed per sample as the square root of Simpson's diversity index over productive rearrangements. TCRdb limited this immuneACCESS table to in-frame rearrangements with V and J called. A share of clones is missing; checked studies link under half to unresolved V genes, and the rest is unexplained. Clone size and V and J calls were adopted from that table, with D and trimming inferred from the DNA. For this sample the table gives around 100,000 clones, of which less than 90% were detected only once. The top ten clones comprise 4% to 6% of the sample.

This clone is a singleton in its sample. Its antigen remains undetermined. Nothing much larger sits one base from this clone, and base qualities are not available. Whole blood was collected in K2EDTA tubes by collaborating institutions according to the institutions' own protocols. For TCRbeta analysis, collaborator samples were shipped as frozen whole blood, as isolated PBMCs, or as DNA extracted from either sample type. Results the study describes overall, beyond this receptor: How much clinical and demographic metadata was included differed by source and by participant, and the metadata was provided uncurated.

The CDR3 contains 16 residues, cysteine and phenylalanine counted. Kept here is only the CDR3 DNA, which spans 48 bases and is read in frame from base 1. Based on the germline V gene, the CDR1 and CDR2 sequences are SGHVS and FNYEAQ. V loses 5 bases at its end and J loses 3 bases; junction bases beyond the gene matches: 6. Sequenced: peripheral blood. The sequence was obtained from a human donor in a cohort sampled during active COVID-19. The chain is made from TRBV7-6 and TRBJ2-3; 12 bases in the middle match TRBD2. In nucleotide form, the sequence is TGTGCCAGCAGCGCCCAGACTAGCGGGAGTACAGATACGCAGTATTTT. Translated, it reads CASSAQTSGSTDTQYF.